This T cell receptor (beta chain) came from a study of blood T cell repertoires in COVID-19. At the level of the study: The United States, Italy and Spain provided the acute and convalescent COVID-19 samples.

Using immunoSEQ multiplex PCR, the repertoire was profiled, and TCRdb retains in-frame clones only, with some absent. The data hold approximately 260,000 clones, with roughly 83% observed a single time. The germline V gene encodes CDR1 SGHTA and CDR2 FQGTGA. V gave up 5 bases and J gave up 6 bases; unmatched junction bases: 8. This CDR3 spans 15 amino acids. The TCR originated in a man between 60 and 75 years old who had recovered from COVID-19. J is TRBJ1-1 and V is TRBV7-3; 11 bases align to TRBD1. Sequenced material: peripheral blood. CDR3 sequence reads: CASSDFRTGGSEAFF. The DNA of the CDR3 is TGTGCCAGCAGCGACTTCCGGACAGGGGGCTCTGAAGCTTTCTTT. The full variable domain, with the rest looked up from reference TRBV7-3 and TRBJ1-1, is GAGVSQTPSNKVTEKGKYVELRCDPISGHTALYWYRQSLGQGPEFLIYFQGTGAADDSGLPNDRFFAVRPEGSVSTLKIQRTERGDSAVYLCASSDFRTGGSEAFFGQGTRLTVV.